This is a list of T cell receptor beta chains from one sample in a study of T cells in Graves' hyperthyroidism and ophthalmopathy. TCRdb passed the multiplex PCR reads through MiXCR, listing each CDR3 protein once. The sample lists approximately 430,000 distinct CDR3 sequences; about 15% were seen once. Source material: blood. Receptor source: a man younger than 30 with Graves' ophthalmopathy. Both conserved end residues are part of each CDR3. D genes are given only for firm matches. Rows give clone size only sometimes, using once, few, many, or a class for an expanded clone.

J gene | V gene | D gene | clone size | CDR3 protein | CDR3 DNA
TRBJ2-1 | TRBV11-2 | - | many | CASSLWDLVAHNEQFF | TGTGCCAGCAGCTTGTGGGACTTGGTGGCCCACAATGAGCAGTTCTTC
TRBJ2-5 | TRBV29-1 | TRBD1 | few | CSVRGDRGGETQYF | TGCAGCGTTAGAGGGGACAGGGGGGGAGAGACCCAGTACTTC
TRBJ1-5 | TRBV6-2/TRBV6-3 | - | many | CASSYAGTSNQPQHF | TGTGCCAGCAGTTACGCGGGGACAAGCAATCAGCCCCAGCATTTT
TRBJ1-6 | TRBV10-3 | TRBD1 | many | CAITGTGGEYNSPLHF | TGTGCCATCACCGGGACAGGCGGAGAGTATAATTCACCCCTCCACTTT
TRBJ1-4 | TRBV5-1 | TRBD1 | many | CASSLGQGVATNEKLFF | TGCGCCAGCAGCCTCGGACAGGGCGTAGCGACTAATGAAAAACTGTTTTTT
TRBJ1-1 | TRBV5-1 | - | many | CASSAEAGAGDTEAFF | TGCGCCAGCAGCGCCGAGGCCGGGGCGGGCGACACTGAAGCTTTCTTT
TRBJ2-7 | TRBV10-3 | TRBD2 | - | CAISESTLAGTSYEQYF | TGTGCCATCAGTGAGTCTACCCTAGCGGGGACCTCCTACGAGCAGTACTTC
TRBJ1-5 | TRBV12-3/TRBV12-4 | - | many | CASTSLRGDQPQHF | TGTGCCAGTACTTCCTTGCGGGGAGATCAGCCCCAGCATTTT
TRBJ1-1 | TRBV6-1 | TRBD1 | many | CASSEPGTANTEAFF | TGTGCCAGCAGTGAACCCGGGACAGCGAACACTGAAGCTTTCTTT
TRBJ1-6 | TRBV3-1 | TRBD1 | many | CASSQDGLSGQHNSPLHF | TGTGCCAGCAGCCAAGACGGGTTATCGGGACAGCATAATTCACCCCTCCACTTT
TRBJ2-1 | TRBV20-1 | - | - | CRAPGRGSPDEQFF | TGCAGGGCTCCGGGTCGGGGGAGCCCCGATGAGCAGTTCTTC
TRBJ1-3 | TRBV19 | - | - | CAASGVLSGNTIYF | TGTGCGGCTTCGGGGGTCCTCTCTGGAAACACCATATATTTT
TRBJ1-1 | TRBV12-3/TRBV12-4 | - | many | CASSLNWGNTEAFF | TGTGCCAGCAGTTTGAACTGGGGGAACACTGAAGCTTTCTTT
TRBJ1-1 | TRBV7-8 | - | many | CASSWRDTEAFF | TGTGCCAGCAGCTGGCGGGACACTGAAGCTTTCTTT
TRBJ2-2 | TRBV5-1 | - | - | CASSPQGGPLTGELFF | TGCGCCAGCAGCCCCCAGGGGGGGCCCCTTACCGGGGAGCTGTTTTTT
TRBJ1-1 | TRBV4-1 | - | many | CASSQDTEAFF | TGCGCCAGCAGCCAAGACACTGAAGCTTTCTTT
TRBJ2-2 | TRBV20-1 | TRBD2 | - | CSARDLASGGTGELFF | TGCAGTGCTAGAGATTTAGCTAGCGGGGGTACCGGGGAGCTGTTTTTT
TRBJ1-2 | TRBV6-1 | - | many | CASSRRSTAYGYTF | TGTGCCAGCAGTCGACGCAGCACCGCCTATGGCTACACCTTC